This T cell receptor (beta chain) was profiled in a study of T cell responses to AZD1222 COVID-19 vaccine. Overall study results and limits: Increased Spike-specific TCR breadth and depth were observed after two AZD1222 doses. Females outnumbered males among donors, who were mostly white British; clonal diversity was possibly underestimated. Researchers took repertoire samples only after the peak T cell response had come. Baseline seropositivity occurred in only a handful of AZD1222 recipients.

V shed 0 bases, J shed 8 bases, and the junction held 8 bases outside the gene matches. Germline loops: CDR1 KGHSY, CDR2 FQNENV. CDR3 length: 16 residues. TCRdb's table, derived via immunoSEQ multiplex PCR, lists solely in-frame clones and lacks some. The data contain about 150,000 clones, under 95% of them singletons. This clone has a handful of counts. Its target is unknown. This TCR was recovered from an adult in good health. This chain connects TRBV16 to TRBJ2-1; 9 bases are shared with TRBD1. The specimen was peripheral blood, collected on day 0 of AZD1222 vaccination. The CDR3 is CASSQSGQGRSDEQFF. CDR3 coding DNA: TGTGCCAGCAGCCAATCGGGACAGGGTAGGAGCGATGAGCAGTTCTTC.